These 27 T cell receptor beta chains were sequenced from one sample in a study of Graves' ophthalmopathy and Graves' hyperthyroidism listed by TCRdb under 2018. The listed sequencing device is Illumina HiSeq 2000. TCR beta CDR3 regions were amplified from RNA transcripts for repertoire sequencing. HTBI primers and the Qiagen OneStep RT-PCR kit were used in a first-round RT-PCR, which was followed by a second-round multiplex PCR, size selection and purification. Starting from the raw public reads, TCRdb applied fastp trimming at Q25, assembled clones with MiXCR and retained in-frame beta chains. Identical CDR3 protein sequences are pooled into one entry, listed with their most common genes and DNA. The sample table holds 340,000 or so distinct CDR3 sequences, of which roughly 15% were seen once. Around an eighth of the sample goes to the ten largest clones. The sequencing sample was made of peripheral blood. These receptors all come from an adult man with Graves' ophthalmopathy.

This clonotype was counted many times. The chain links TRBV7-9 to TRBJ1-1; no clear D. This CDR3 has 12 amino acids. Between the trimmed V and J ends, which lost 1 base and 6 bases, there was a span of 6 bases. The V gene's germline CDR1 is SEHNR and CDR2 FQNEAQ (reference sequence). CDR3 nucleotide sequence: TGTGCCAGCAGCTTAGATACAGCTGAAGCTTTCTTT. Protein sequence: CASSLDTAEAFF.

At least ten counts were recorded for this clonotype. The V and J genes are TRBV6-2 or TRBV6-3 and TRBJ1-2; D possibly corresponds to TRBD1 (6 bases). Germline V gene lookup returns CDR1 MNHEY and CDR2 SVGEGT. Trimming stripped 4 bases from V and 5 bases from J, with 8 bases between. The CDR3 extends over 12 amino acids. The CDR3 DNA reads TGTGCCAGCAGTTTAGGGGGTTATGGCTACACCTTC. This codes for CASSLGGYGYTF.

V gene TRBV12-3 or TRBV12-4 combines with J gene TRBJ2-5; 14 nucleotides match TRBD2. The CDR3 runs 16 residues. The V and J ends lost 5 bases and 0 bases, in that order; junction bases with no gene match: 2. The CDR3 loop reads CASSPGLAGDQETQYF. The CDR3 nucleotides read TGTGCCAGCAGTCCGGGACTAGCGGGGGACCAAGAGACCCAGTACTTC.

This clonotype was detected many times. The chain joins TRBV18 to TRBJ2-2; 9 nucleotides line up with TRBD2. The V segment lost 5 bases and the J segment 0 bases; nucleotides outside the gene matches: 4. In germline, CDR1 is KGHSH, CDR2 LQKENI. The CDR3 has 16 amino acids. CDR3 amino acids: CASSKRTSANTGELFF. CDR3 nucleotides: TGTGCCAGCTCAAAGAGGACTAGCGCGAACACCGGGGAGCTGTTTTTT.

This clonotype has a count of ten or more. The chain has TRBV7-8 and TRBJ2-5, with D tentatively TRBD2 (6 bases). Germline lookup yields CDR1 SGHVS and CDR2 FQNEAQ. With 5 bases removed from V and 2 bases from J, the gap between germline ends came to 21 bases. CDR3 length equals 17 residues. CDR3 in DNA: TGTGCCAGCAGCCCCCCATCCCCCCCGGGAGTACAAGAGACCCAGTACTTC. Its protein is CASSPPSPPGVQETQYF.

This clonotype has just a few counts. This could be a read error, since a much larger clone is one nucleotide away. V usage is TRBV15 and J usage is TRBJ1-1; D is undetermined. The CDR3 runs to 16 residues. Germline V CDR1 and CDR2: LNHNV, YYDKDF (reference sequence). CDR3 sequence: CATSRDWSRFNTEALF. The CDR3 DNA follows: TGTGCCACCAGCAGAGATTGGAGCAGGTTCAACACTGAAGCTCTCTTT.

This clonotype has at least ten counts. CDR3 residues: CASIGKGDQPQHF. CDR3 in DNA: TGTGCCAGCATAGGGAAAGGGGATCAGCCCCAGCATTTT. V is TRBV6-5 and J is TRBJ1-5, with D maybe TRBD1 (5 bases). Trimming pared 7 bases from V and 5 bases from J, leaving 12 bases between. CDR1 is MNHEY, CDR2 SVGAGI, per germline. This CDR3 is 13 amino acids long.

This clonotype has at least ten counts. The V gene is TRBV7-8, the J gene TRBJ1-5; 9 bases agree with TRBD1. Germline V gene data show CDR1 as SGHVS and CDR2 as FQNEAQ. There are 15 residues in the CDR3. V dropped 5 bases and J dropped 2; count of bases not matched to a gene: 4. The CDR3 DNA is TGTGCCAGCAGCCAACGGACAGGGGGCAATCAGCCCCAGCATTTT. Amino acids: CASSQRTGGNQPQHF.

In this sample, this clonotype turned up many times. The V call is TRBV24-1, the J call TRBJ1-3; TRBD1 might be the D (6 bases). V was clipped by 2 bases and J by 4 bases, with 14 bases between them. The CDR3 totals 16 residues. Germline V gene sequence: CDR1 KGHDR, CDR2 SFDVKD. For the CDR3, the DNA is TGTGCCACCAGTGATTCCAACAGGGTCGGCGGAAACACCATATATTTT. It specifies CATSDSNRVGGNTIYF.

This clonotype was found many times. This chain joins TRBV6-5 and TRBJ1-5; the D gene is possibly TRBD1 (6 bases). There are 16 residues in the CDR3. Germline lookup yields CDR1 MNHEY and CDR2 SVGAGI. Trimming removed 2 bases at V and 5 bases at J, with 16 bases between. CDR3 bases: TGTGCCAGCAGTTACCCCACCAGGGGACTTCATCAGCCCCAGCATTTT. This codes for CASSYPTRGLHQPQHF.

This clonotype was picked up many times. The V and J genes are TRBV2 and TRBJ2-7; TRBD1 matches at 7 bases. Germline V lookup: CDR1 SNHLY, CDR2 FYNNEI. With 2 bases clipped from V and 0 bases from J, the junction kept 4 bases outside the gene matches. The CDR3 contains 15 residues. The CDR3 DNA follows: TGTGCCAGCAGTGAAATCCAGGGGGTCTCCTACGAGCAGTACTTC. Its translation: CASSEIQGVSYEQYF.

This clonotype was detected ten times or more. The CDR3 DNA follows: TGCGCCAGCAGCCAAGAAGGGCGGTCGGGAGCTTTCTTT. Translated, it gives CASSQEGRSGAFF. This rearrangement joins TRBV4-3 to TRBJ1-1, with D unclear. Germline assignment: CDR1 LGHNA and CDR2 YSLEER. V was trimmed by 0 bases and J by 10 bases, leaving 12 bases between them. The CDR3 is 13 amino acids.

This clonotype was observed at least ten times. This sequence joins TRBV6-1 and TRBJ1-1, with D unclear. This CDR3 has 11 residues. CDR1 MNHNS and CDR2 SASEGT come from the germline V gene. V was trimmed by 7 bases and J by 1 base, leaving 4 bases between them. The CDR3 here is CASTENTEAFF. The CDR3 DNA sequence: TGTGCCAGCACGGAGAACACTGAAGCTTTCTTT.

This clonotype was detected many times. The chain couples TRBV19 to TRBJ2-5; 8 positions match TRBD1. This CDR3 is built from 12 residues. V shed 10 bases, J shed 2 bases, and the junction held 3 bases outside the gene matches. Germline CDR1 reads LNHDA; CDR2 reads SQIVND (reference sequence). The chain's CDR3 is CATRDRQETQYF. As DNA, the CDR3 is TGTGCCACTCGGGACAGGCAAGAGACCCAGTACTTC.

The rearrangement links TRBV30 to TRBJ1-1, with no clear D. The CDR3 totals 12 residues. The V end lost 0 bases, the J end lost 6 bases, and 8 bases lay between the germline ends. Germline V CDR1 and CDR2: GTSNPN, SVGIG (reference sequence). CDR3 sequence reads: CAWSVGDAEAFF. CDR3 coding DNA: TGTGCCTGGAGTGTAGGTGACGCTGAAGCTTTCTTT.

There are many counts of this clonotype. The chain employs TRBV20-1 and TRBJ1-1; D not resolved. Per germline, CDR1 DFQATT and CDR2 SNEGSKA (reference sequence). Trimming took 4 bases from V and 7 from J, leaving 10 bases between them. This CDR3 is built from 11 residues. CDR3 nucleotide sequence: TGCAGTGCTATCGGAGGGAGTGAAGCTTTCTTT. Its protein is CSAIGGSEAFF.

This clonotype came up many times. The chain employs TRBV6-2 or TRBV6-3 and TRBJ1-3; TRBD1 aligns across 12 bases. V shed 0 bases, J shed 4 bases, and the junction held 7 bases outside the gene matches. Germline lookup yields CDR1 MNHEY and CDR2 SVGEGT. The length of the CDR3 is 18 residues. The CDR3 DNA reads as TGTGCCAGCAGTTACTCTGCTGCCGGGACAGGGGGCGGAAACACCATATATTTT. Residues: CASSYSAAGTGGGNTIYF.

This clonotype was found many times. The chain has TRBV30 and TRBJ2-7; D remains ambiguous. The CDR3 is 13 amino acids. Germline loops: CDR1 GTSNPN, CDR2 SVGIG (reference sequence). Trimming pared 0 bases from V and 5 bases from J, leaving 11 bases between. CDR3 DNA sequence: TGTGCCTGGAGTGTAAATAATCGGAACGAGCAGTACTTC. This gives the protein CAWSVNNRNEQYF. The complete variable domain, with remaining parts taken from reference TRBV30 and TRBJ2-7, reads SQTIHQWPATLVQPVGSPLSLECTVEGTSNPNLYWYRQAAGRGLQLLFYSVGIGQISSEVPQNLSASRPQDRQFILSSKKLLLSDSGFYLCAWSVNNRNEQYFGPGTRLTVT.

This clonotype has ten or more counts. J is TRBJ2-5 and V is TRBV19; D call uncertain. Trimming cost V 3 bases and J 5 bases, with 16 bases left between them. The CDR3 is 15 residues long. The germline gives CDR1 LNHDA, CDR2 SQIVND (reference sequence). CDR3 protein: CASSISGSRLETQYF. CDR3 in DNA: TGTGCCAGTAGTATTTCCGGCAGTCGGTTGGAGACCCAGTACTTC.

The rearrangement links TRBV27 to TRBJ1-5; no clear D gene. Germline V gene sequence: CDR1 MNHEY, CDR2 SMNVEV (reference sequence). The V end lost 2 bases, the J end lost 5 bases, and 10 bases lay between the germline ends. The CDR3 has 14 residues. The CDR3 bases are TGTGCCAGCAGTTTACAAGGGTCTCATCAGCCCCAGCATTTT. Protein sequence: CASSLQGSHQPQHF.

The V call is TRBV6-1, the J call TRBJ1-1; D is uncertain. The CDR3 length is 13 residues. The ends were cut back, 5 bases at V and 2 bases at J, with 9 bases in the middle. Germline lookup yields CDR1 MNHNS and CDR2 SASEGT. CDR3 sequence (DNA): TGTGCCAGCAGTACCACAGATAACACTGAAGCTTTCTTT. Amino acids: CASSTTDNTEAFF.

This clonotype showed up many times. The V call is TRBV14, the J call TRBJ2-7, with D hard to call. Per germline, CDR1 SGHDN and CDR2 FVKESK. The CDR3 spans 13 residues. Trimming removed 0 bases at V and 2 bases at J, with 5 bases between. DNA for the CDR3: TGTGCCAGCAGCCAAGAGATGCCCTACGAGCAGTACTTC. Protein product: CASSQEMPYEQYF.

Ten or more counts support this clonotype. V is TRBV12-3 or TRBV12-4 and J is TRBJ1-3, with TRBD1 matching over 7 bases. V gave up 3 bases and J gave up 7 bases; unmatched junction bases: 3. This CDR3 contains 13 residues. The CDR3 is CASSFTGANTIYF. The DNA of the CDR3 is TGTGCCAGCAGTTTCACAGGGGCCAACACCATATATTTT.

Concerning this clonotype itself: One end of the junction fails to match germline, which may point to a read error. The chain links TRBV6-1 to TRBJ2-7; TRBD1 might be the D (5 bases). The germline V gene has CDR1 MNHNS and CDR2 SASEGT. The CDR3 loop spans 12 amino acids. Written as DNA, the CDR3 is TGTGCCAGCAGTGAGAGGCAGGGTTATTTGGTCTTC. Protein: CASSERQGYLVF.

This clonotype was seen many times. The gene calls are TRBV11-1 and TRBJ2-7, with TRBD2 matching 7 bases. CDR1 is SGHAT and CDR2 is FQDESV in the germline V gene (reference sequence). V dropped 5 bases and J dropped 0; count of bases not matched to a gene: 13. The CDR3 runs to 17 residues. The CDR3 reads CASSKRPGLLSSYEQYF. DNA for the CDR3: TGTGCCAGCAGCAAGCGTCCGGGACTACTAAGCTCCTACGAGCAGTACTTC.

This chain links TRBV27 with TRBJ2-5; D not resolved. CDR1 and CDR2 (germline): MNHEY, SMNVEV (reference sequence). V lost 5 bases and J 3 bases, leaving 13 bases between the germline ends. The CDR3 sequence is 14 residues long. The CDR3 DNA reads TGTGCCAGCAGTAACTCAGACGGCGAAGAGACCCAGTACTTC. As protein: CASSNSDGEETQYF.

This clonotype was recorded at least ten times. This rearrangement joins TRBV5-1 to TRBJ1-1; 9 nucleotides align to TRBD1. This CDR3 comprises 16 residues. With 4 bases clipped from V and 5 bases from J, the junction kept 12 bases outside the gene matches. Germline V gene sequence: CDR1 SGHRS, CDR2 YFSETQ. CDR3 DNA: TGCGCCAGCAGCCCCGGGACAGGGAGGGCAGGAACTGAAGCTTTCTTT. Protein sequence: CASSPGTGRAGTEAFF.